This T cell receptor (beta chain) derives from a study of blood T cell repertoires in COVID-19. Study-wide background: Samples of COVID-19 (acute and convalescent) were obtained from the United States, Italy and Spain.

Produced via immunoSEQ multiplex PCR; TCRdb's table is partial and in-frame only. The data show over 200,000 clones, with around 88% seen just once and 1.5% held by the top ten. The V end lost 5 bases, the J end lost 5 bases, and 18 bases lay between the germline ends. The CDR3 has 15 residues. CDR1 is MDHEN, CDR2 SYDVKM, per germline. Material: peripheral blood. The chain uses TRBV28 and TRBJ2-5; perhaps TRBD2 as D (6 bases). The receptor was derived from a man younger than 35 with active or convalescent COVID-19. CDR3 in amino acids: CASSGRTPRGETQYF. The DNA of the CDR3 is TGTGCCAGCAGTGGGAGGACTCCCCGAGGGGAGACCCAGTACTTC.